A selection of T cell receptor beta chains follows, all from one sample in a study of CD8 T cells in ankylosing spondylitis. TCRdb redid the calling of the 5' RACE reads with MiXCR, one entry per CDR3 protein. The table lists hundreds of thousands of distinct CDR3 sequences, roughly 10% of them singletons. Material: blood, either unsorted or a sorted T cell fraction (not recorded which). Receptors were obtained from a male donor with ankylosing spondylitis. Both conserved end residues are part of each CDR3.

CDR3,V,length,J
CSARRPAAPSHEQYF,TRBV20-1,15,TRBJ2-7
CAISGTSGGKSYNEQFF,TRBV10-3,17,TRBJ2-1
CASSQESGQGTDTQYF,TRBV4-1,16,TRBJ2-3
CASSLISDSYIQYF,TRBV7-2,14,TRBJ2-4
CASSLASAGGQPQHF,TRBV7-2,15,TRBJ1-5
CASSLALAGDTQYF,TRBV5-1,14,TRBJ2-3
CASSLGGTRNTGELFF,TRBV7-9,16,TRBJ2-2
CSGGNRGRPNYGYTF,TRBV20-1,15,TRBJ1-2
CASSSRGYGLETQYF,TRBV12-3/TRBV12-4,15,TRBJ2-5
CASSLGSTTYSYEQYF,TRBV7-2,16,TRBJ2-7
CATSDPGQGFNEQFF,TRBV24-1,15,TRBJ2-1
CASTSTGGFNSPLHF,TRBV6-1,15,TRBJ1-6
CSVVGNSYNEQFF,TRBV29-1,13,TRBJ2-1
CASTGGGNIQYF,TRBV19,12,TRBJ2-4
CASSVAGDGDTQYF,TRBV4-3,14,TRBJ2-3
CSASTEYNSPLHF,TRBV20-1,13,TRBJ1-6
CASSPGSMEKLANYGYTF,TRBV12-3/TRBV12-4,18,TRBJ1-2
CASSPIAGLYPNEQFF,TRBV7-3,16,TRBJ2-1
CASSAWRSIAGTTYEQYF,TRBV5-1,18,TRBJ2-7
CSVVAFFSYEQYF,TRBV29-1,13,TRBJ2-7
CATSDPRGTGNTIYF,TRBV24-1,15,TRBJ1-3
CSARDSLAAVPNEQFF,TRBV20-1,16,TRBJ2-1
CSARAMGDEETQYF,TRBV20-1,14,TRBJ2-5
CSANTLAEAFF,TRBV20-1,11,TRBJ1-1
CASRTSDRAPGGYTF,TRBV19,15,TRBJ1-2
CSITGTGADTQYF,TRBV29-1,13,TRBJ2-3
CSAKDRDRGDQPQHF,TRBV20-1,15,TRBJ1-5
CSAPFSGLEAREQYF,TRBV20-1,15,TRBJ2-7
CSASLWGAFF,TRBV20-1,10,TRBJ1-1
CASAPGQSYEQYF,TRBV28,13,TRBJ2-7
CASSEGLAGNGETQYF,TRBV2,16,TRBJ2-5
CASSHPTGLAGNTGELFF,TRBV4-1,18,TRBJ2-2
CSVGQGVYSPLHF,TRBV20-1,13,TRBJ1-6
CSASSGTGTPQPQHF,TRBV20-1,15,TRBJ1-5
CASSQLRGGAGELFF,TRBV7-2,15,TRBJ2-2
CSARVGDRSNTEAFF,TRBV20-1,15,TRBJ1-1
CSAGRTDTQYF,TRBV20-1,11,TRBJ2-3
CASISGGGVYGYTF,TRBV6-2/TRBV6-3,14,TRBJ1-2
CSARVPGQLTEAFF,TRBV20-1,14,TRBJ1-1
CASSLVTGWNEKLFF,TRBV5-1,15,TRBJ1-4
CSARAGGRREQYF,TRBV20-1,13,TRBJ2-7
CASVSTEGSYEQYF,TRBV7-8,14,TRBJ2-7
CASSSDRDYEQYF,TRBV12-3/TRBV12-4,13,TRBJ2-7
CASRGKGSYEQYF,TRBV7-9,13,TRBJ2-7
CASSPGLAGVGETQYF,TRBV4-3,16,TRBJ2-5
CASSLVGGEYSDTQYF,TRBV7-2,16,TRBJ2-3
CASSQVTIPTDTQYF,TRBV4-2,15,TRBJ2-3
CSARTTWDTEAFF,TRBV29-1,13,TRBJ1-1
CATSRPRGNTEAFF,TRBV15,14,TRBJ1-1
CASSLPQTHEQYF,TRBV12-3/TRBV12-4,13,TRBJ2-7